The rows below give T cell receptor beta chains drawn from one sample of a study of cytomegalovirus exposure and HLA in healthy donors. Using immunoSEQ multiplex PCR, the repertoire was profiled, and TCRdb retains in-frame clones only, with some absent. The repertoire holds roughly 120,000 clones, with around a tenth as singletons. Input material: PBMCs. The receptors originated from a man aged 25 to 40 in good health and CMV-seronegative. Both conserved end residues are trimmed from each CDR3. Each record gives: V gene, J gene, CDR3 protein.

v_call: TRBV15
j_call: TRBJ2-7
cdr3_aa: ATSRGQGSTYEQY

v_call: TRBV27
j_call: TRBJ2-1
cdr3_aa: ASSWTSGRGEQF

v_call: TRBV5-1
j_call: TRBJ1-2
cdr3_aa: ASSLARGTVDGYT

v_call: TRBV25-1
j_call: TRBJ1-1
cdr3_aa: ASSGGPNTEAF

v_call: TRBV19
j_call: TRBJ1-5
cdr3_aa: ASSIRRASQPQH

v_call: TRBV9
j_call: TRBJ2-2
cdr3_aa: ASSQRGGAEETGELF

v_call: TRBV5-1
j_call: TRBJ1-1
cdr3_aa: ASSIWGQAEVAF

v_call: TRBV4-1
j_call: TRBJ1-2
cdr3_aa: ASSHPTGGSYGYT

v_call: TRBV6-5
j_call: TRBJ1-3
cdr3_aa: ASSYSHRSPGNTIY

v_call: TRBV21-1
j_call: TRBJ1-2
cdr3_aa: ASSRRGQNYGYT

v_call: TRBV28
j_call: TRBJ2-5
cdr3_aa: ASSRYQETQY

v_call: TRBV10-1
j_call: TRBJ2-7
cdr3_aa: ASSESGSDDEQY

v_call: TRBV6-1
j_call: TRBJ1-2
cdr3_aa: AGGGRANYGYT

v_call: TRBV19
j_call: TRBJ2-7
cdr3_aa: ASSVAGLTYEQY

v_call: TRBV6-1
j_call: TRBJ2-5
cdr3_aa: ASSDSRGNWETQY

v_call: TRBV9
j_call: TRBJ2-5
cdr3_aa: ASSVDFTRQETQY

v_call: TRBV10-3
j_call: TRBJ2-7
cdr3_aa: ASRNRGDEQY

v_call: TRBV5-1
j_call: TRBJ2-3
cdr3_aa: ASSSLGPSGRKAGDTQY

v_call: TRBV7-2
j_call: TRBJ2-2
cdr3_aa: ASSSNRGVELF

v_call: TRBV29-1
j_call: -
cdr3_aa: SVVSGGSYEQY

v_call: TRBV7-7
j_call: TRBJ2-5
cdr3_aa: ASSTLVGYQETQY

v_call: TRBV28
j_call: TRBJ2-7
cdr3_aa: ASSPRGTSYEQY

v_call: TRBV10-3
j_call: TRBJ1-2
cdr3_aa: AISELQNNYGYT

v_call: TRBV27
j_call: TRBJ2-5
cdr3_aa: ASSSGTGGKETQY

v_call: TRBV4-1
j_call: TRBJ2-1
cdr3_aa: ASSQVVAGGPWEQF

v_call: TRBV10-2
j_call: TRBJ2-7
cdr3_aa: ASRALSGAYEQY

v_call: TRBV29-1
j_call: TRBJ2-5
cdr3_aa: SVENVARSLTGETQY

v_call: TRBV9
j_call: TRBJ1-2
cdr3_aa: ASSVAVNYGYT

v_call: TRBV6-1
j_call: TRBJ2-5
cdr3_aa: ASSEAGGGAETQH

v_call: TRBV19
j_call: TRBJ1-5
cdr3_aa: ASSMVAGGNQPQH

v_call: TRBV30
j_call: TRBJ2-5
cdr3_aa: AWSVRPGWETQY

v_call: TRBV10-2
j_call: TRBJ1-5
cdr3_aa: ASGDRGISNQPQH

v_call: TRBV27
j_call: TRBJ1-6
cdr3_aa: ASSPGTGGSPLH

v_call: TRBV11-3
j_call: TRBJ1-2
cdr3_aa: ASSDGGTDGYGYT

v_call: TRBV29-1
j_call: TRBJ1-4
cdr3_aa: SVVGGANEKLF

v_call: TRBV5-6
j_call: TRBJ2-5
cdr3_aa: ASSLTGTDQETQY

v_call: TRBV5-1
j_call: TRBJ2-1
cdr3_aa: ASSFQVITSYNEQF

v_call: TRBV30
j_call: TRBJ2-3
cdr3_aa: AWSHRDRGQADTQY

v_call: TRBV19
j_call: TRBJ2-1
cdr3_aa: ASKDSGSFEQF

v_call: TRBV12-5
j_call: TRBJ2-5
cdr3_aa: ASGLTGETQY

v_call: TRBV7-9
j_call: TRBJ2-7
cdr3_aa: ASGRTGSSYEQY

v_call: TRBV9
j_call: TRBJ2-2
cdr3_aa: ASSLSGVNTGELF

v_call: TRBV10-1
j_call: TRBJ1-1
cdr3_aa: ASSDRLNTEAF

v_call: TRBV27
j_call: TRBJ2-7
cdr3_aa: ASSRTVAYEQY

v_call: TRBV30
j_call: TRBJ2-6
cdr3_aa: AWRREAGANVLT

v_call: TRBV18
j_call: TRBJ1-3
cdr3_aa: ASSPDGGDTIY